A selection of T cell receptor beta chains follows, all from one sample in a study of T-cell memory formation after mild COVID-19. MiXCR was run by TCRdb on the 5' RACE reads, yielding one entry per CDR3 protein. This sample has approximately 290,000 distinct CDR3 sequences, with 15% to 20% found just once. Sequencing input: PBMCs or a T cell subset sorted from them (not recorded which). The receptors derive from a man younger than 35 who had mild COVID-19 (a few samples of this study predate the infection). Cell type and time point are not known. Both conserved end residues are part of each CDR3. A D gene is named only where the DNA matches it firmly. Clone size appears in some rows only: once, few, many, or a class for an expanded clone.

TGTGCCAGCAGTGAAGCCAGGGGACAGGGCTGGGAGACCCAGTACTTC	CASSEARGQGWETQYF	TRBV6-1	TRBJ2-5	TRBD1	NA
TGTGCCACATGGATTCATCCGGACAGGGCGACAGATACGCAGTATTTT	CATWIHPDRATDTQYF	TRBV6-2/TRBV6-3	TRBJ2-3	TRBD1	NA
TGCGCCAGCAGCCAAGAGATGAACCCAATCTATGGCTACACCTTC	CASSQEMNPIYGYTF	TRBV4-3	TRBJ1-2	NA	NA
TGTGCCAGCAGAAAGGGGAGGGTCGAGACCCAGTACTTC	CASRKGRVETQYF	TRBV6-5	TRBJ2-5	TRBD2	many
TGCGCCAGCAGCCAAGGAGACAGGTATCATGAGCAGTTCTTC	CASSQGDRYHEQFF	TRBV4-1	TRBJ2-1	NA	few
TGTGCCAGCAGCGCCTACTTGGATACGCAGTATTTT	CASSAYLDTQYF	TRBV7-6	TRBJ2-3	NA	many
TGCGCCAGCAGCTTGGGGGCCGATGGGGCCAACGTCCTGACTTTC	CASSLGADGANVLTF	TRBV5-1	TRBJ2-6	NA	NA
TGTGCCAGCGCGGCAGGGCCAATTCGTAATTCACCCCTCCACTTT	CASAAGPIRNSPLHF	TRBV5-5	TRBJ1-6	NA	many
TGCGCCAGCAGCGTGACGGGTCTCGATACCGGGGAGCTGTTTTTT	CASSVTGLDTGELFF	TRBV5-1	TRBJ2-2	NA	few
TGTGCCAGCAGTCCCTCCGGGGGGATGAACACTGAAGCTTTCTTT	CASSPSGGMNTEAFF	TRBV2	TRBJ1-1	NA	few
TGTGCCATCAGTCCAGGGACTGGAAACACCATATATTTT	CAISPGTGNTIYF	TRBV10-3	TRBJ1-3	NA	NA
TGTGCCAGCAGCCAAGACTCGGGGACCTACAATGAGCAGTTCTTC	CASSQDSGTYNEQFF	TRBV3-1	TRBJ2-1	NA	few
TGTGCCAGCAGCAAGGGGGTGGGCAGGGCGAACACTGAAGCTTTCTTT	CASSKGVGRANTEAFF	TRBV7-2	TRBJ1-1	NA	few
TGTGCCAGCAGCCGTCAGGGTGATGGCTACACCTTC	CASSRQGDGYTF	TRBV5-4	TRBJ1-2	NA	NA
TGTGCCAGCAGTTTCGGGGGCGGCCGTAGAGAGACCCAGTACTTC	CASSFGGGRRETQYF	TRBV12-3/TRBV12-4	TRBJ2-5	NA	NA
TGCAGTGCTAGAGGATCGGGACAGAAGAACACTGAAGCTTTCTTT	CSARGSGQKNTEAFF	TRBV20-1	TRBJ1-1	TRBD1	NA
TGTGCCAGCAGTTTCGCCAGGGCCACTGAAGCTTTCTTT	CASSFARATEAFF	TRBV12-3/TRBV12-4	TRBJ1-1	NA	few
TGTGCCAGCAGTTACTCGAGGAGTGGAGTTAGGGGAGAGACCCAGTACTTC	CASSYSRSGVRGETQYF	TRBV6-5	TRBJ2-5	NA	NA
TGTGCCAGCAGCTTCCGGGGGTCACCCCTCCACTTT	CASSFRGSPLHF	TRBV7-8	TRBJ1-6	NA	NA
TGTGCCAGCAGCGCACAGAGTGAGCAGTTCTTC	CASSAQSEQFF	TRBV9	TRBJ2-1	NA	few
TGCAGTGCACGGAAGAACACCGGGGAGCTGTTTTTT	CSARKNTGELFF	TRBV20-1	TRBJ2-2	NA	NA
TGCGCCAGCAGCCAAGATTGGGGAGACGAGCAGTACTTC	CASSQDWGDEQYF	TRBV4-1	TRBJ2-7	NA	NA
TGTGCCAGCAGCCAAGGGGGGCGAGGCACAGATACGCAGTATTTT	CASSQGGRGTDTQYF	TRBV3-1	TRBJ2-3	NA	NA
TGTGCCAGCAGTTTTCGGACAGGCGGGAATTCACCCCTCCACTTT	CASSFRTGGNSPLHF	TRBV6-5	TRBJ1-6	TRBD1	NA
TGTGCCAGCAGTTTATCTGGGGGGAGCCAAGAGACCCAGTACTTC	CASSLSGGSQETQYF	TRBV28	TRBJ2-5	NA	many
TGTGCCAGCTCCACGGGCGGGAACTATGAGCAGTTCTTC	CASSTGGNYEQFF	TRBV6-2/TRBV6-3	TRBJ2-1	NA	NA
TGTGCCAGCAGTGGGGAGGAGGGGGATCAGCCCCAGCATTTT	CASSGEEGDQPQHF	TRBV6-4	TRBJ1-5	NA	NA
TGTGCCAGCAGCTTAGGGGGGAATCTCCCAAACACTGAAGCTTTCTTT	CASSLGGNLPNTEAFF	TRBV7-9	TRBJ1-1	NA	few
TGCGCCAGCAGCGAAGGACACTACTACTCTGGGGCCAACGTCCTGACTTTC	CASSEGHYYSGANVLTF	TRBV5-1	TRBJ2-6	NA	few
TGTGCCAGCAGCTTCCGCAGTTCCAATCAGCCCCAGCATTTT	CASSFRSSNQPQHF	TRBV7-2	TRBJ1-5	NA	few
TGTGCCAGCAACGAAAGGCCGGGACACCCGATTGATACGCAGTATTTT	CASNERPGHPIDTQYF	TRBV6-2/TRBV6-3	TRBJ2-3	NA	NA
TGTGCCAGCAGTTTAGGAGGAGAAAACACTGAAGCTTTCTTT	CASSLGGENTEAFF	TRBV7-3	TRBJ1-1	NA	many
TGTGCCAGCAGCCAAGAGGTCAGAGGGGCCGGGGAGCTGTTTTTT	CASSQEVRGAGELFF	TRBV4-2	TRBJ2-2	NA	NA
TGTGACAGCAGTTTGAGACTAGCGGGGGGAGACGAGCAGTACTTC	CDSSLRLAGGDEQYF	TRBV12-3/TRBV12-4	TRBJ2-7	TRBD2	NA
TGTGCCAGCAGTTACGGGGTAAAGACCCAGTACTTC	CASSYGVKTQYF	TRBV6-2/TRBV6-3	TRBJ2-5	NA	few